The TCR beta chain described here comes from a study of blood T cell repertoires in COVID-19. Study context: The origin of the acute and convalescent COVID-19 samples was the United States, Italy and Spain. Sources were T cells, B-cell-depleted T cells, or PBMCs; the material itself was cDNA or gDNA.

Clones were sequenced by immunoSEQ multiplex PCR, and TCRdb holds only the in-frame ones, with some missing. Of roughly 290,000 clones detected, 80% to 90% appear once; the ten largest clones hold about 4.1%. The recovered donors of Cohort 3 showed two negative PCRs, clearance, or symptom resolution. The CDR3 loop spans 16 amino acids. V shed 0 bases and J shed 0 bases, with 10 bases lying between them. The germline gives CDR1 MNHEY, CDR2 SVGAGI. The receptor's source is a woman in her twenties or thirties who had recovered from COVID-19. The chain joins TRBV6-5 to TRBJ2-3; tentatively, D is TRBD2 (6 bases). The sequenced sample consisted of PBMCs or T cells enriched from blood (not recorded which). This chain's CDR3 is CASSYSGRGSTDTQYF. The DNA of the CDR3 is TGTGCCAGCAGTTACTCGGGCCGGGGGAGCACAGATACGCAGTATTTT.